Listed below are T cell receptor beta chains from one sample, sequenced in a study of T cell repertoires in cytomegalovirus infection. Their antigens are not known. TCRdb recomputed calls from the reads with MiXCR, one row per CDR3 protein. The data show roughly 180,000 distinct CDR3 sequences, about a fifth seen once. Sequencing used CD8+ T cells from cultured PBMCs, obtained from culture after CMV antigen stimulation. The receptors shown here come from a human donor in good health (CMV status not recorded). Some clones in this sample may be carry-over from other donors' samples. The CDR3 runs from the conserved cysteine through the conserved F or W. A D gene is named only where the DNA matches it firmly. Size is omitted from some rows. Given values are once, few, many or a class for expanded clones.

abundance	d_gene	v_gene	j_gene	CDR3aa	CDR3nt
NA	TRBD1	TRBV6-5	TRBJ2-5	CASSFRTGTLQETQYF	TGTGCCAGCAGTTTTCGGACAGGGACCCTTCAAGAGACCCAGTACTTC
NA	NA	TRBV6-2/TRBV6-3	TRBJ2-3	CASSLRGGPRSDTQYF	TGTGCCAGCAGCCTCCGCGGGGGCCCGAGATCAGATACGCAGTATTTT
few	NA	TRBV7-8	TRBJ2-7	CASSLTTDESSYEQYF	TGTGCCAGCAGCCTAACGACAGACGAGAGCTCCTACGAGCAGTACTTC
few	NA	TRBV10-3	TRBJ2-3	CAISESGGFVVGDTQYF	TGTGCCATCAGTGAGTCCGGGGGTTTCGTTGTGGGTGATACGCAGTATTTT
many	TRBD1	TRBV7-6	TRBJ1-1	CASSPRPGTGGNTEAFF	TGTGCCAGCAGCCCACGACCTGGGACAGGGGGTAACACTGAAGCTTTCTTT
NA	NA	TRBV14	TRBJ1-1	CASKPEGVRSEAFF	TGTGCCAGCAAGCCAGAGGGAGTTCGGTCTGAAGCTTTCTTT
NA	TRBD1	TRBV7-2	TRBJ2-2	CASSLGGQGDRELFF	TGTGCCAGCAGCTTAGGAGGACAGGGTGACCGGGAGCTGTTTTTT
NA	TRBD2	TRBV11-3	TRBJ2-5	CASSLALTSGGHQETQYF	TGTGCCAGCAGCTTAGCCTTAACTAGCGGGGGACACCAAGAGACCCAGTACTTC
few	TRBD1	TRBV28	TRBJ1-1	CASSLRGRTEAFF	TGTGCCAGCAGTTTGAGGGGGCGCACTGAAGCTTTCTTT
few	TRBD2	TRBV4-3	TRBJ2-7	CASSLGTSGISYEQYF	TGCGCCAGCAGCCTCGGGACTAGCGGAATCTCCTACGAGCAGTACTTC
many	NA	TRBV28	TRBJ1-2	CASSRNAGRGGYTF	TGTGCCAGCAGCCGCAATGCAGGGCGAGGTGGCTACACCTTC
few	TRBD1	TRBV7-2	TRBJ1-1	CASSSPGGGTEAFF	TGTGCCAGCAGCTCCCCAGGGGGGGGCACTGAAGCTTTCTTT
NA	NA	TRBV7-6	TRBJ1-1	CASSSGGIEAFF	TGTGCCAGCAGTTCCGGGGGGATTGAAGCTTTCTTT
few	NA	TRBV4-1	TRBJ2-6	CASSQESPGANVLTF	TGCGCCAGCAGCCAAGAGTCTCCCGGGGCCAACGTCCTGACTTTC
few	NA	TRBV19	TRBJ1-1	CASSPFGGRGPMDTEAFF	TGTGCCAGTAGTCCGTTCGGGGGCAGGGGCCCTATGGACACTGAAGCTTTCTTT
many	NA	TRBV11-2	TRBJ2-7	CASSLGVHEQYF	TGTGCCAGCAGCTTAGGGGTCCACGAGCAGTACTTC
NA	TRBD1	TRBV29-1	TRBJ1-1	CSVFGTGDLNTEAFF	TGCAGCGTTTTCGGGACAGGGGACCTGAACACTGAAGCTTTCTTT
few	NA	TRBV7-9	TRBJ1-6	CASGVRGSPLHF	TGTGCCTCTGGGGTCAGGGGTTCACCCCTCCACTTT
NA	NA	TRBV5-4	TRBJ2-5	CASSLDQFQETQYF	TGTGCCAGCAGCTTGGACCAATTCCAAGAGACCCAGTACTTC
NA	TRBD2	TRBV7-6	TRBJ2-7	CASSLAGGGLDEQYF	TGTGCCAGCAGCTTAGCCGGAGGGGGACTAGACGAGCAGTACTTC
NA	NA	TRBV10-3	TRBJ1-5	CAISESSSPNQPQHF	TGTGCCATCAGTGAGTCGTCGTCACCAAATCAGCCCCAGCATTTT
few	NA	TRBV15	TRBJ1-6	CATSWNSFGSPLHF	TGTGCCACCAGTTGGAATAGCTTCGGGTCACCCCTCCACTTT
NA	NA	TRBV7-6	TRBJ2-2	CASSSRPHSEELFF	TGTGCCAGCAGCTCTCGGCCTCATTCGGAGGAGCTGTTTTTT
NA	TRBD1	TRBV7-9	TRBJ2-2	CASRFEGQGNLRELFF	TGTGCCAGCAGATTCGAAGGACAGGGAAATCTCAGGGAGCTGTTTTTT
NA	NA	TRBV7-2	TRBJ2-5	CASSQRQTAMQETQYF	TGTGCCAGCAGCCAGAGACAGACCGCCATGCAAGAGACCCAGTACTTC
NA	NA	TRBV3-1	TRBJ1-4	CASSRGRGGLNEKLFF	TGTGCCAGCAGCCGCGGGAGAGGGGGTTTGAATGAAAAACTGTTTTTT
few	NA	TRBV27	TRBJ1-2	CASSLSAGQTGYTF	TGTGCCAGCAGTTTATCGGCAGGGCAGACTGGCTACACCTTC
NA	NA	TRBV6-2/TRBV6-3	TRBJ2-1	CASSPPGSDYNEQFF	TGTGCCAGCAGTCCCCCAGGTAGCGACTACAATGAGCAGTTCTTC
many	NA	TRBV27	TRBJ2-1	CASGVVRPYNEQFF	TGTGCCAGCGGAGTGGTCCGCCCCTACAATGAGCAGTTCTTC
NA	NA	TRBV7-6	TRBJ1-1	CASSPERTGAFF	TGTGCCAGCAGCCCCGAGCGTACTGGAGCTTTCTTT
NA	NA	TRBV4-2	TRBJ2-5	CASSQGEATWGDGETQYF	TGTGCCAGCAGCCAAGGGGAGGCTACATGGGGGGACGGGGAGACCCAGTACTTC
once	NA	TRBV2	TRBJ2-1	CASTWTTTYNEQFF	TGTGCCAGCACCTGGACGACCACCTACAATGAGCAGTTCTTC
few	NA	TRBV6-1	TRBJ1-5	CASSEDPDGNQPQHF	TGTGCCAGCAGTGAAGACCCTGATGGCAATCAGCCCCAGCATTTT
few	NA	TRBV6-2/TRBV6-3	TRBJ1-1	CASSLRGLTNTEAFF	TGTGCCAGCAGCCTCAGGGGACTTACGAACACTGAAGCTTTCTTT
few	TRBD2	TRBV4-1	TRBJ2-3	CASSQDGSGGVDTQYF	TGCGCCAGCAGCCAAGACGGTAGCGGGGGAGTAGATACGCAGTATTTT
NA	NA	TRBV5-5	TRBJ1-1	CASSLWDEDFGEAFF	TGTGCCAGCAGCTTGTGGGACGAGGACTTCGGTGAAGCTTTCTTT
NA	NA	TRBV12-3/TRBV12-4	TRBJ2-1	CASSLGGHEQFF	TGTGCCAGCAGTTTAGGGGGGCATGAGCAGTTCTTC